A single T cell receptor beta chain is shown here with its context. Its specificity is unknown. Libraries were prepared by immunoSEQ multiplex PCR; TCRdb keeps only in-frame clonotypes and omits some of them. The table has tens of thousands of clones, more than 75% seen once. This sample is part of a study of OX40 agonist ivuxolimab in advanced cancers. Study-level information: Ivuxolimab, an agonistic anti-OX40 (CD134) antibody, was given to patients. Study-wide points: The average count of expanded clones was higher among CD8+ T cells than among CD4+.

From germline, CDR1 is SEHNR and CDR2 FQNEAQ (reference sequence). V lost 5 bases and J lost 11, with 15 bases in between. The length of the CDR3 is 12 residues. The V and J genes are TRBV7-9 and TRBJ1-1; no clear D. Material: CD4+ or CD8+ T cells sorted from blood, obtained in a trial of the OX40 agonist ivuxolimab. This TCR was recovered from an adult with an advanced solid tumor such as melanoma, head and neck, liver or kidney cancer. The CDR3 reads CASSPFGQVAFF. The DNA for the CDR3 is TGTGCCAGCAGCCCCTTCGGGCAGGTCGCTTTCTTT. The complete variable domain, with remaining parts taken from reference TRBV7-9 and TRBJ1-1, reads DTGVSQNPRHKITKRGQNVTFRCDPISEHNRLYWYRQTLGQGPEFLTYFQNEAQLEKSRLLSDRFSAERPKGSFSTLEIQRTEQGDSAMYLCASSPFGQVAFFGQGTRLTVV.